This TCR beta chain was retrieved from a study of shared clonotypes between healthy human individuals (dated by TCRdb to the early 2020s). For the wider study: The cohort comprised two women and a few men aged 18 to 49 years. For each donor, three plates each were used for CD4 naive and CD4 memory, two plates were used for CD8 naive, and one plate was used for CD8 memory. Between about 0.8 and 9 billion PBMCs per donor were obtained by leukapheresis. To increase sequencing depth and limit assay-specific biases, TCR repertoire library preparation and sequencing were carried out by different laboratories using diverse techniques. To estimate repertoire size and how much clonotype sharing occurs between individuals, the study deeply sequenced the blood TCR repertoires of about five healthy adults. Overall study outcomes, separate from this receptor: Pairwise subsampling led to the expectation that sequencing depth would affect the degree of clonotype sharing among donors. The small number of donors limited the genetic and exposure-history diversity represented. Sampling was limited to blood, and TCR repertoires in tissue likely differ from TCR repertoires in blood. Higher generation probabilities were observed for clonotypes shared by all four sorted-subset donors than for non-shared clonotypes. Even with the large sequencing depth, rarefaction of the sorted-subset datasets indicated that sequencing was incomplete. When a few donors were compared, the shared fraction of clonotypes was 5% to 6.5% for naive CD4, 3.5% for naive CD8, 2.3% for memory CD4, and 0.4% for memory CD8. Naive subsets generally had larger estimated clonotype richness than memory subsets did.

Per the germline V gene, SQVTM is the CDR1 and ANQGSEA is the CDR2. The CDR3 starts with the cysteine, ends with the phenylalanine, and has 12 residues. The CDR3 DNA has 36 bases and is translated from base 1. V is pared back by 6 bases and J by 3 bases, with 11 bases lying between the germline termini. The donors were healthy, HIV-negative adults who had no recently reported acute infections or vaccinations. All donors were Caucasian adults living in Nashville, Tennessee, USA. CD4+ T cells were enriched by magnetic negative selection, after which naive cells were positively selected on CD45RA and the negative fraction was taken as the memory subset. Blood was collected by leukapheresis, and PBMCs were isolated by Ficoll-Histopaque density gradient centrifugation and then cryopreserved in liquid nitrogen vapor phase. Analytical flow cytometry was used to check the purity and quantity of each magnetically sorted T cell population. From each sorted fraction, genomic DNA was isolated and quantified by UV absorbance on a Nanodrop 2000c.

About this clone: There is no known antigen for this receptor. Base qualities are not provided; no much larger clone lies one nucleotide away.

TCR CDR3 regions were amplified from genomic DNA by multiplex PCR using the deep immunoSEQ assay. Extracted genomic DNA from each cell subset was distributed evenly across all wells of several immunoSEQ 96-well plates, and each plate was treated as a replicate. For sorted subsets, each replicate PCR was loaded with 200 ng genomic DNA, equivalent to 30,000 or so T cell genomes. Purified libraries were quantified with a Qubit 3.0 fluorometer, sized on a Bioanalyzer 2100, and re-quantified with the KAPA Library Quantification kit. Each immunoSEQ 96-well plate was sequenced on its own single-read 150-cycle Illumina NextSeq 550 flow cell. The authors' analysis ran thus. Because the immunoSEQ output held only junctional sequences and lacked quality scores, the filtering could not match the filtering applied to full-length reads. To assign V/J genes and CDR3, sequences were annotated using PyIR, a Python wrapper for IgBLAST v1.9, with IMGT germline references. Reads were filtered out if the reads had weak V/J assignments (E-value above 1e-6), no CDR3, stop codons, out-of-frame junctions, or ambiguous translated residues. V3J clonotypes were defined as sequences sharing an identical inferred V gene, J gene, and CDR3 amino acid sequence. The percentage overlap between two repertoires was calculated by dividing the number of shared unique clonotypes by the size of the smaller repertoire. Repertoire richness was assessed with RTK rarefaction, the Chao1 estimator, and Recon v2.1 estimates of unobserved clonotypes. Generation probabilities for all TCRbeta clonotypes obtained by the gDNA method from a handful of donors were computed using OLGA. TCRdb limited this immuneACCESS table to in-frame rearrangements with V and J called. A share of clones is missing; checked studies link under half to unresolved V genes, and the rest is unexplained. V and J calls and clone size are copied from that table; D and trimming were computed from the DNA. Recorded for this sample are 2 million to 3 million clones; approximately 94% of them occurred a single time. More than 0.35% of the sample comes from the top ten.

Recombination joined TRBV29-1 with TRBJ1-1; 6 matching bases give a weak D call of TRBD1. This receptor was taken from a man aged 18 to 35 in good health. Some clones in this sample may be carry-over from other donors' samples. The sample taken for sequencing was naive CD4+ T cells from PBMCs. According to the study, the label for this sample's cell subset or site signals: CD45RA+ positively selected. In nucleotide form, the sequence is TGCAGCGTCCTACAGGGTTACACTGAAGCTTTCTTT. Its translation reads: CSVLQGYTEAFF.